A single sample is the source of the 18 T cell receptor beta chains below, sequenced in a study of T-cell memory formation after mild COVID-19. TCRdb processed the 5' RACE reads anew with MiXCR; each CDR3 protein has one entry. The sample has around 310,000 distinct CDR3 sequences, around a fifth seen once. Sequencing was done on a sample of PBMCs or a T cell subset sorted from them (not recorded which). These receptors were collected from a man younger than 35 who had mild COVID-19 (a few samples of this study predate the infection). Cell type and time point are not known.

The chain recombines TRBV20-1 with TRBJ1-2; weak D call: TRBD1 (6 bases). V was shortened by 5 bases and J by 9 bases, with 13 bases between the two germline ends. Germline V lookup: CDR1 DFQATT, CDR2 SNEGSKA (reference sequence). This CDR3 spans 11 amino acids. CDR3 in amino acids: CSAGGGGRYTF. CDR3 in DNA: TGCAGTGCTGGGGGCGGGGGGCGCTACACCTTC.

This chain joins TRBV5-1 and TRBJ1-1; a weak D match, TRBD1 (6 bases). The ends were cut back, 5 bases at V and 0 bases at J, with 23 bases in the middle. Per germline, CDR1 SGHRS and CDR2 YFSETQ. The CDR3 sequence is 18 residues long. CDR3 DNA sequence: TGCGCCAGCAGTATGCTCCCGGGACAAGGCAACATGAACACTGAAGCTTTCTTT. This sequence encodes CASSMLPGQGNMNTEAFF. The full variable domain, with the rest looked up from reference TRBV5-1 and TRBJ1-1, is KAGVTQTPRYLIKTRGQQVTLSCSPISGHRSVSWYQQTPGQGLQFLFEYFSETQRNKGNFPGRFSGRQFSNSRSEMNVSTLELGDSALYLCASSMLPGQGNMNTEAFFGQGTRLTVV.

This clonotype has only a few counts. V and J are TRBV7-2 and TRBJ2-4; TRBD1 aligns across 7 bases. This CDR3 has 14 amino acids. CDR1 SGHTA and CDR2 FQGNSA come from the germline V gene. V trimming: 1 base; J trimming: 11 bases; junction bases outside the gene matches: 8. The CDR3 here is CASSLETGFKVQYF. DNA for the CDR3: TGTGCCAGCAGCTTAGAGACAGGGTTTAAAGTTCAGTACTTC.

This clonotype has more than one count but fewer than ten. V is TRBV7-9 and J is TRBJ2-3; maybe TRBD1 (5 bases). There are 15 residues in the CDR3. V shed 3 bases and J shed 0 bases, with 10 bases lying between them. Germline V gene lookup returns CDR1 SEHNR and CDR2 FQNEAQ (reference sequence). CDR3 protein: CASSLSGMSTDTQYF. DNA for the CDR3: TGTGCCAGCAGCTTGTCAGGGATGAGCACAGATACGCAGTATTTT.

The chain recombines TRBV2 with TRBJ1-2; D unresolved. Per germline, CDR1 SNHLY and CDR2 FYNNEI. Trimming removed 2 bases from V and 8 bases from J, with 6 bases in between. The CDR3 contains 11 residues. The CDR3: CASSEHQGYTF. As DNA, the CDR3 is TGTGCCAGCAGTGAACACCAAGGCTACACCTTC.

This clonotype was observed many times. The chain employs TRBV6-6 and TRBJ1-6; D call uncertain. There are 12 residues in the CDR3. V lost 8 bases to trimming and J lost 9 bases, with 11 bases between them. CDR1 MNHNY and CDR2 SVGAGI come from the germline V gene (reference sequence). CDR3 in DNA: TGTGCCAGCGGCCAGGATAGTTCACCCCTCCACTTT. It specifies CASGQDSSPLHF.

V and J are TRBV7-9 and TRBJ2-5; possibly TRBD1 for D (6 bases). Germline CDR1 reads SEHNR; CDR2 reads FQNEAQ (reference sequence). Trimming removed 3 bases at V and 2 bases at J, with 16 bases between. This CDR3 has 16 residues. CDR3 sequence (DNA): TGTGCCAGCAGCTTCCTCCTCCAGGGGTTGCAAGAGACCCAGTACTTC. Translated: CASSFLLQGLQETQYF.

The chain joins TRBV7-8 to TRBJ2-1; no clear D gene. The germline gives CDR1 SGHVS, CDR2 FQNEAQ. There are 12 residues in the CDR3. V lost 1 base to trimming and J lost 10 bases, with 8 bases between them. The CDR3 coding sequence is TGTGCCAGCAGCTTAGTACGGGCCGAGCAGTTCTTC. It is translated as CASSLVRAEQFF.

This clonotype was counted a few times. This CDR3 reads CASSQDRRGNTEAFF. For the CDR3, the DNA is TGTGCCAGCAGCCAAGATCGGCGGGGGAACACTGAAGCTTTCTTT. The chain is built from TRBV3-1 and TRBJ1-1, with D uncertain. V was cut by 0 bases and J by 1 base, with 9 bases left in between. CDR3 length equals 15 residues. CDR1 is LGHDT, CDR2 YNNKEL, per germline (reference sequence).

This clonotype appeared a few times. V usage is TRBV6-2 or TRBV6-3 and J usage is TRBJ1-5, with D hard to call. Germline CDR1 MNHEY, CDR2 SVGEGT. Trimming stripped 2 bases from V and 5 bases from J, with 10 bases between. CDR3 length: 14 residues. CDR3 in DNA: TGTGCCAGCAGTTACGCATACTCTGATCAGCCCCAGCATTTT. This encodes CASSYAYSDQPQHF.

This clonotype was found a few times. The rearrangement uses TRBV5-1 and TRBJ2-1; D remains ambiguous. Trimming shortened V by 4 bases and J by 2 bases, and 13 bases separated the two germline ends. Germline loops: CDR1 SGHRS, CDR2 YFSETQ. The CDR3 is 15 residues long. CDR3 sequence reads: CASSTTTDTYNEQFF. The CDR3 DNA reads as TGCGCCAGCAGCACTACAACAGATACCTACAATGAGCAGTTCTTC.

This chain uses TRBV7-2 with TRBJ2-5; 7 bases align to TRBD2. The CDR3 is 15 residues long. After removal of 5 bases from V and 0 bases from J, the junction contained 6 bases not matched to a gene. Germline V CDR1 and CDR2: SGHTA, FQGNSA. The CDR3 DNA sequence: TGTGCCAGCAGCCTTTCAGCGGGGTACCAAGAGACCCAGTACTTC. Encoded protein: CASSLSAGYQETQYF.

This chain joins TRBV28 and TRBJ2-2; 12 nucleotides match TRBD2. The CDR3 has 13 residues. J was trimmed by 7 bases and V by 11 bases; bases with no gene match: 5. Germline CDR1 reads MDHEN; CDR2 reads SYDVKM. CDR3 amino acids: CAARLAGVGELFF. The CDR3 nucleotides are TGTGCCGCCCGACTAGCGGGGGTCGGGGAGCTGTTTTTT.

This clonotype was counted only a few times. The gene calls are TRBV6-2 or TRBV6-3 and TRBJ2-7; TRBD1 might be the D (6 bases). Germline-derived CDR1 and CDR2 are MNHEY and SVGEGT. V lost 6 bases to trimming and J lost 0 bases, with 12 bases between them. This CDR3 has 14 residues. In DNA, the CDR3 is TGTGCCAGCAGGCGAGCAGGGGCCTCCTACGAGCAGTACTTC. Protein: CASRRAGASYEQYF.

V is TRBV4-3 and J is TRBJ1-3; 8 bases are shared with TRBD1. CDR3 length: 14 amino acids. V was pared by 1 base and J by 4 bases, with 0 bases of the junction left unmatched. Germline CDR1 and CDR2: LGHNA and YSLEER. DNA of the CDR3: TGCGCCAGCAGCCAAGGGACAGGGGGAAACACCATATATTTT. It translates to CASSQGTGGNTIYF.

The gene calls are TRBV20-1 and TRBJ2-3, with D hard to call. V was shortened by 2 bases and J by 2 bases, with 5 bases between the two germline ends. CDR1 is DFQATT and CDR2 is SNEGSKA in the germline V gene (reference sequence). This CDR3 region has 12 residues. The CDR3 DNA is TGCAGTGCTAGAACTTACACAGATACGCAGTATTTT. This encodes CSARTYTDTQYF.

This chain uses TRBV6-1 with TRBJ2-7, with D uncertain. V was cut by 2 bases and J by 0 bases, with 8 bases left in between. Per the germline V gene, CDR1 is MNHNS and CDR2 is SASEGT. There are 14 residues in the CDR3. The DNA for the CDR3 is TGTGCCAGCAGTGAACTTGCCTACTCCTACGAGCAGTACTTC. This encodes CASSELAYSYEQYF.

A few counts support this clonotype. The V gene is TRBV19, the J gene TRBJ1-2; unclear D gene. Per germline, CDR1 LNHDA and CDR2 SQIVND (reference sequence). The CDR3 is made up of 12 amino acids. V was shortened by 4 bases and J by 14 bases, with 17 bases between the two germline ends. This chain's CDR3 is CASSTLEGFDTF. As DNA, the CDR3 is TGTGCCAGTAGTACCCTCGAGGGATTCGATACCTTC.